The 5 T cell receptor beta chains below come from one sample, sequenced in a study of blood T cell repertoires in COVID-19. The repertoire was sequenced with immunoSEQ multiplex PCR; TCRdb's copy has only in-frame clones and lacks some. In the table there are some 380,000 clones, 90% of which are singletons. The source material was peripheral blood. The origin of the receptors is a man aged 18 to 30 with active or convalescent COVID-19.

The chain has TRBV9 and TRBJ2-3; D perhaps matches TRBD1 (6 bases). Germline V gene lookup returns CDR1 SGDLS and CDR2 YYNGEE. Trimming removed 6 bases from V and 0 bases from J, with 11 bases in between. The CDR3 has 14 residues. The DNA of the CDR3 is TGTGCCAGCACTTCAGGGGATAGCACAGATACGCAGTATTTT. Its protein product is CASTSGDSTDTQYF.

CDR3: CASSGQGVNANTGELFF. For the CDR3, the DNA is TGTGCCAGCTCGGGACAGGGTGTTAACGCGAACACCGGGGAGCTGTTTTTT. The chain carries TRBV5-8 and TRBJ2-2; TRBD1 aligns across 9 bases. The germline V gene has CDR1 SGHTS and CDR2 YDEGEE. Losses at the gene ends were 7 bases for V and 0 bases for J; bases not matched to a gene: 10. This CDR3 has 17 residues.

The chain couples TRBV11-3 to TRBJ2-1; 11 bases are a match to TRBD2. This CDR3 spans 16 amino acids. The V and J ends lost 4 bases and 8 bases, in that order; junction bases with no gene match: 10. Per the germline V gene, CDR1 is SGHNT and CDR2 is YENEEA. The CDR3 spells CASSSQTSGEGHEQFF. CDR3 nucleotide sequence: TGTGCCAGCAGCTCTCAGACTAGCGGGGAAGGGCATGAGCAGTTCTTC.

This chain joins TRBV19 and TRBJ2-7; TRBD1 matches 7 bases. V shed 8 bases and J 6 bases; nucleotides not matched to a gene: 4. Germline V gene data show CDR1 as LNHDA and CDR2 as SQIVND (reference sequence). This CDR3 is 11 amino acids long. The CDR3 is CASDHRGEQYF. In DNA, the CDR3 is TGTGCCAGTGACCACAGGGGCGAGCAGTACTTC.

V gene TRBV24-1 combines with J gene TRBJ2-7; 8 bases line up with TRBD1. In germline, CDR1 is KGHDR, CDR2 SFDVKD. V lost 4 bases, J lost 3 bases, and 10 bases stayed unmatched. The CDR3 totals 16 residues. The CDR3 loop reads CATSDLDREENYEQYF. For the CDR3, the DNA is TGTGCCACCAGTGACCTGGACAGGGAAGAAAACTACGAGCAGTACTTC.